This T cell receptor beta chain was captured by sequencing in a study of shared clonotypes between healthy human individuals. Here immunoSEQ multiplex PCR was the method, and the copy in TCRdb shows in-frame clones only, minus some. In the table there are 850,000 to 1,100,000 clones, around 77% of which are singletons. Sequencing was performed on memory CD4+ T cells from PBMCs. Subset denoted: CD45RA-negative fraction. The origin of this receptor is a man between 18 and 35 years old in good health. Some clones in this sample may be carry-over from other donors' samples.

CDR3 in amino acids: CAWSPRDRGESPLHF. The CDR3 nucleotides are TGTGCCTGGAGCCCTCGGGACAGGGGAGAATCACCCCTCCACTTT. The chain couples TRBV30 to TRBJ1-6; 10 bases are a match to TRBD1. Trimming took 3 bases from V and 10 from J; bases not matched to a gene: 9. CDR3 length equals 15 residues. Germline V gene lookup returns CDR1 GTSNPN and CDR2 SVGIG (reference sequence).